The rows below give T cell receptor beta chains drawn from one sample of a study of blood T cell repertoires in COVID-19. This table comes from immunoSEQ multiplex PCR, and its TCRdb copy is limited to in-frame clones, with some not included. Of roughly 260,000 clones in the sample, 85% to 90% were seen once. The sample consisted of peripheral blood. The receptors were sampled from a woman aged 40 to 49 with acute or convalescent COVID-19. CDR3s include the opening cysteine and the closing phenylalanine or tryptophan. D genes are given only for firm matches. Not every row has a clone size; where given, it reads once, few, many or a size class.

D: NA; J: TRBJ1-2; length: 11; V: TRBV5-1; size: NA; CDR3: CASGTDYGYTF; DNA: TGCGCCAGCGGCACCGACTATGGCTACACCTTC
D: NA; J: TRBJ1-2; length: 12; V: TRBV24-1; size: NA; CDR3: CATSAANYGYTF; DNA: TGTGCCACCAGTGCCGCTAACTATGGCTACACCTTC
D: NA; J: TRBJ2-6; length: 16; V: TRBV5-4; size: NA; CDR3: CASSLIDSSGANVLTF; DNA: TGTGCCAGCAGCTTAATCGACAGCTCTGGGGCCAACGTCCTGACTTTC
D: NA; J: TRBJ1-2; length: 12; V: TRBV19; size: NA; CDR3: CASNDRLYGYTF; DNA: TGTGCCAGTAATGACAGGTTATATGGCTACACCTTC
D: NA; J: TRBJ1-6; length: 14; V: TRBV7-2; size: NA; CDR3: CASSQPQGFGYLHF; DNA: TGTGCCAGCAGTCAACCCCAGGGGTTTGGGTATCTCCACTTT
D: NA; J: TRBJ1-1; length: 15; V: TRBV29-1; size: NA; CDR3: CSVEGWVTENTEAFF; DNA: TGCAGCGTTGAAGGGTGGGTAACAGAGAACACTGAAGCTTTCTTT
D: NA; J: TRBJ1-2; length: 13; V: TRBV3-1/TRBV3-2; size: once; CDR3: CASSQVQSYGYTF; DNA: TGTGCCAGCAGCCAAGTACAGTCCTATGGCTACACCTTC
D: TRBD1; J: TRBJ1-2; length: 15; V: TRBV27; size: NA; CDR3: CASTPGQGINYGYTF; DNA: TGTGCCAGCACCCCAGGACAGGGAATTAACTATGGCTACACCTTC
D: TRBD1; J: TRBJ1-2; length: 15; V: TRBV6-4; size: few; CDR3: CASSDSPGQGNGYTF; DNA: TGTGCCAGCAGTGACTCTCCAGGACAGGGGAACGGCTACACCTTC
D: TRBD1; J: TRBJ1-1; length: 15; V: TRBV9; size: NA; CDR3: CASSGTGKVNTEAFF; DNA: TGTGCCAGCAGCGGGACAGGGAAAGTGAACACTGAAGCTTTCTTT
D: TRBD1; J: TRBJ2-1; length: 15; V: TRBV10-3; size: NA; CDR3: CAISPPGQGAREQFF; DNA: TGTGCCATCAGTCCACCGGGACAGGGGGCTCGGGAGCAGTTCTTC
D: NA; J: TRBJ2-3; length: 14; V: TRBV15; size: once; CDR3: CATSSPGHTDTQYF; DNA: TGTGCCACCAGCTCACCTGGGCACACAGATACGCAGTATTTT
D: TRBD1; J: TRBJ1-2; length: 12; V: TRBV30; size: NA; CDR3: CAWTTGDYGYTF; DNA: TGTGCCTGGACCACAGGGGACTATGGCTACACCTTC
D: NA; J: TRBJ1-5; length: 16; V: TRBV28; size: NA; CDR3: CASSNRDNYSNQPQHF; DNA: TGTGCCAGCAGTAACCGGGACAATTATAGCAATCAGCCCCAGCATTTT
D: TRBD1; J: TRBJ1-2; length: 14; V: TRBV5-6; size: NA; CDR3: CASRGRTGGYGYTF; DNA: TGTGCCAGCAGGGGAAGGACAGGGGGCTATGGCTACACCTTC
D: TRBD2; J: TRBJ2-1; length: 15; V: TRBV7-2; size: NA; CDR3: CASSSGSGRYNEQFF; DNA: TGTGCCAGCAGCTCGGGTAGCGGGCGATACAATGAGCAGTTCTTC
D: TRBD1; J: TRBJ1-2; length: 15; V: TRBV30; size: NA; CDR3: CASSVDRGSNYGYTF; DNA: TGTGCCTCCTCAGTGGACAGGGGCTCAAACTATGGCTACACCTTC
D: TRBD1; J: TRBJ1-1; length: 15; V: TRBV19; size: once; CDR3: CASNYGTQGSTEAFF; DNA: TGTGCCAGTAACTATGGGACACAGGGGAGCACTGAAGCTTTCTTT
D: TRBD2; J: TRBJ2-1; length: 14; V: TRBV6-5; size: NA; CDR3: CASSPRGSYNEQFF; DNA: TGTGCCAGCAGTCCGCGGGGGTCCTACAATGAGCAGTTCTTC
D: NA; J: TRBJ2-2; length: 19; V: TRBV18; size: NA; CDR3: CASSPPAGQLTFYTGELFF; DNA: TGTGCCAGCTCACCACCTGCCGGACAGCTGACTTTCTACACCGGGGAGCTGTTTTTT
D: TRBD1; J: TRBJ1-1; length: 15; V: TRBV5-1; size: NA; CDR3: CASSLTGQGGTEAFF; DNA: TGCGCCAGCAGCTTGACCGGACAGGGGGGAACTGAAGCTTTCTTT
D: TRBD1; J: TRBJ1-2; length: 12; V: TRBV12-3/TRBV12-4; size: NA; CDR3: CASTDRASGYTF; DNA: TGTGCCAGCACCGACAGGGCTTCTGGCTACACCTTC
D: NA; J: TRBJ1-1; length: 15; V: TRBV9; size: once; CDR3: CASSRGGNPNTEAFF; DNA: TGTGCCAGCAGCAGGGGCGGTAATCCGAACACTGAAGCTTTCTTT
D: NA; J: TRBJ1-6; length: 16; V: TRBV7-2; size: NA; CDR3: CASSPPAARVTSPLHF; DNA: TGTGCCAGCAGCCCACCCGCAGCCAGGGTCACATCACCCCTCCACTTT
D: NA; J: TRBJ1-4; length: 14; V: TRBV10-3; size: NA; CDR3: CAISESANNEKLFF; DNA: TGTGCCATCAGTGAAAGTGCGAATAATGAAAAACTGTTTTTT
D: TRBD1; J: TRBJ1-5; length: 17; V: TRBV11-2; size: NA; CDR3: CASSLLGDRVGNQPQHF; DNA: TGTGCCAGCAGCTTATTAGGGGACAGGGTCGGCAATCAGCCCCAGCATTTT
D: TRBD2; J: TRBJ2-1; length: 15; V: TRBV10-1; size: NA; CDR3: CASSQTSGGFNEQFF; DNA: TGCGCCAGCAGCCAGACTAGCGGGGGATTCAATGAGCAGTTCTTC
D: TRBD1; J: TRBJ1-2; length: 13; V: TRBV7-8; size: NA; CDR3: CASSLSQGEGYTF; DNA: TGTGCCAGCAGCTTATCACAGGGGGAGGGCTACACCTTC
D: TRBD1; J: TRBJ1-1; length: 14; V: TRBV10-3; size: once; CDR3: CAIRTGQGQGEAFF; DNA: TGTGCCATCAGGACGGGACAGGGGCAAGGTGAAGCTTTCTTT
D: NA; J: TRBJ1-5; length: 14; V: TRBV5-6; size: many; CDR3: CASSFGQYNQPQHF; DNA: TGTGCCAGCAGTTTCGGACAGTACAATCAGCCCCAGCATTTT
D: TRBD2; J: TRBJ2-5; length: 20; V: TRBV14; size: NA; CDR3: CASSQRGPGLAGDRRVTQYF; DNA: TGTGCCAGCAGCCAACGGGGTCCTGGACTAGCGGGGGATAGAAGAGTCACCCAGTACTTC
D: TRBD2; J: TRBJ2-5; length: 16; V: TRBV4-2; size: NA; CDR3: CASSQSSGVSQETQYF; DNA: TGTGCCAGCAGCCAAAGTAGCGGGGTAAGCCAAGAGACCCAGTACTTC
D: NA; J: TRBJ1-2; length: 13; V: TRBV5-1; size: NA; CDR3: CASSLEGGYGYTF; DNA: TGCGCCAGCAGCCTCGAGGGGGGGTATGGCTACACCTTC
D: NA; J: TRBJ1-3; length: 15; V: TRBV4-1; size: NA; CDR3: CASSQVQYSGNTIYF; DNA: TGCGCCAGCAGCCAAGTTCAGTACTCTGGAAACACCATATATTTT
D: TRBD2; J: TRBJ2-3; length: 14; V: TRBV19; size: NA; CDR3: CASGTSGGTDTQYF; DNA: TGTGCCAGTGGTACTAGCGGGGGGACAGATACGCAGTATTTT
D: NA; J: TRBJ1-2; length: 15; V: TRBV6-5; size: NA; CDR3: CAMRAGAGINYGYTF; DNA: TGTGCCATGCGGGCGGGGGCAGGGATCAACTATGGCTACACCTTC
D: NA; J: TRBJ2-3; length: 13; V: TRBV19; size: NA; CDR3: CASSIGVSDTQYF; DNA: TGTGCCAGTAGTATAGGAGTGTCAGATACGCAGTATTTT
D: NA; J: TRBJ1-2; length: 12; V: TRBV29-1; size: NA; CDR3: CSVDGRTTGYTF; DNA: TGCAGCGTTGATGGGCGAACCACTGGCTACACCTTC
D: NA; J: TRBJ2-2; length: 14; V: TRBV11-1; size: once; CDR3: CASSLMKSTGELFF; DNA: TGTGCCAGCAGCTTAATGAAGAGCACCGGGGAGCTGTTTTTT
D: TRBD1; J: TRBJ1-5; length: 14; V: TRBV6-5; size: NA; CDR3: CASTGQGGNQPQHF; DNA: TGTGCCAGCACGGGACAGGGAGGCAATCAGCCCCAGCATTTT
D: NA; J: TRBJ1-1; length: 11; V: TRBV2; size: once; CDR3: CASSKVSEAFF; DNA: TGTGCCAGCAGTAAAGTTAGTGAAGCTTTCTTT
D: NA; J: TRBJ2-1; length: 14; V: TRBV7-9; size: NA; CDR3: CASSLVGPTGGQFF; DNA: TGTGCCAGCAGCTTAGTCGGACCAACAGGTGGGCAGTTCTTC
D: NA; J: TRBJ1-5; length: 16; V: TRBV7-8; size: NA; CDR3: CASSLVGDRNDQPQHF; DNA: TGTGCCAGCAGCTTAGTTGGTGACAGAAATGATCAGCCCCAGCATTTT
D: NA; J: TRBJ1-5; length: 14; V: TRBV6-1; size: NA; CDR3: CASSEKGTDQPQHF; DNA: TGTGCCAGCAGTGAAAAAGGGACTGATCAGCCCCAGCATTTT
D: NA; J: TRBJ1-2; length: 19; V: TRBV1; size: NA; CDR3: CTSSQDDPDKGQSNYGYTF; DNA: TGCACCAGCAGCCAAGATGACCCGGACAAGGGACAATCTAACTATGGCTACACCTTC
D: NA; J: TRBJ1-2; length: 14; V: TRBV19; size: NA; CDR3: CASSREQGWYGYTF; DNA: TGTGCCAGTAGTCGGGAACAGGGATGGTATGGCTACACCTTC
D: NA; J: TRBJ2-3; length: 12; V: TRBV7-6; size: NA; CDR3: CASSLGLDTQYF; DNA: TGTGCCAGCAGCTTAGGTCTAGATACGCAGTATTTT
D: NA; J: TRBJ2-4; length: 16; V: TRBV19; size: NA; CDR3: CASSIDVGLAKNIQYF; DNA: TGTGCCAGTAGTATAGATGTGGGCCTAGCCAAAAACATTCAGTACTTC
D: NA; J: TRBJ2-3; length: 14; V: TRBV5-1; size: NA; CDR3: CASSVTGEADTQYF; DNA: TGCGCCAGCAGCGTTACGGGGGAAGCAGATACGCAGTATTTT
D: NA; J: TRBJ2-5; length: 11; V: TRBV2; size: NA; CDR3: CASRSGETQYF; DNA: TGTGCCAGCAGGTCAGGGGAGACCCAGTACTTC
D: NA; J: TRBJ1-2; length: 14; V: TRBV6-2/TRBV6-3; size: few; CDR3: CASSYSGQPYGYTF; DNA: TGTGCCAGCAGTTACTCGGGGCAGCCCTATGGCTACACCTTC